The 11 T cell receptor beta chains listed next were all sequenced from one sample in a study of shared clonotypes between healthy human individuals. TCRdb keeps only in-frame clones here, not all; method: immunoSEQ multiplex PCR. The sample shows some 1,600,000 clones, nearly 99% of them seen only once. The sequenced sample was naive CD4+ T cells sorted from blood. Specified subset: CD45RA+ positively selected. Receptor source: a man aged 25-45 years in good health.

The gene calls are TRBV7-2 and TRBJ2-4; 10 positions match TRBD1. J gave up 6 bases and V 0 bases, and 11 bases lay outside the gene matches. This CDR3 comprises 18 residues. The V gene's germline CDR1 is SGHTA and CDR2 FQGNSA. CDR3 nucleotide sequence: TGTGCCAGCAGCTTAGCGGTCTGGGACAGGGGTCGGAGAAACATTCAGTACTTC. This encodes CASSLAVWDRGRRNIQYF.

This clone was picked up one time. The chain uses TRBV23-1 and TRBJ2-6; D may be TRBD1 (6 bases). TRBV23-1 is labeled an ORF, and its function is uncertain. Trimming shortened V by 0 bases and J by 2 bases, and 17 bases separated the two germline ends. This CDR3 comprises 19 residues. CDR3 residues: CASSQSCRGPTPGANVLTF. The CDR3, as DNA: TGCGCCAGCAGTCAATCCTGCAGGGGACCTACCCCTGGGGCCAACGTCCTGACTTTC.

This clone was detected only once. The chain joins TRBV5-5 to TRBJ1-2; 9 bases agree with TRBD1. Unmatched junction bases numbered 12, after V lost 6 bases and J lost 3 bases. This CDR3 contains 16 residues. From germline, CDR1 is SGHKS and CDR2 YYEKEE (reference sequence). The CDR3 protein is CASTPVVGQGHYGYTF. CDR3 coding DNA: TGTGCCAGCACCCCAGTCGTCGGACAGGGGCACTATGGCTACACCTTC.

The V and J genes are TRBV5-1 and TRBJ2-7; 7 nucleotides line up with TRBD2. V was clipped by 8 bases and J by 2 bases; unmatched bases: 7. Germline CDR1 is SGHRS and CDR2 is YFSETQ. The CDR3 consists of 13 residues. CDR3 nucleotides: TGCGCCAGTCGACTAGCAGAAACCTACGAGCAGTACTTC. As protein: CASRLAETYEQYF.

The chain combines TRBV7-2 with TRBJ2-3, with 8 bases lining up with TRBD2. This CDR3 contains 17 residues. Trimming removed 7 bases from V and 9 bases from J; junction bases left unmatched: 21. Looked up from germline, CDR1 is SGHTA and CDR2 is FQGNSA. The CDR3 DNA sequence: TGTGCCAGCATCTCGCGGGGGCGGGAGGACCACTCATTGACGCAGTATTTT. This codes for CASISRGREDHSLTQYF.

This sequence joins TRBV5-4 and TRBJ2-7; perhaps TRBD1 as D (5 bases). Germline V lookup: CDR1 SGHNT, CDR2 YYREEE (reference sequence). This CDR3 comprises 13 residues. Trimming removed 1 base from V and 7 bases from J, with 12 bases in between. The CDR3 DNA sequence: TGTGCCAGCAGCTTGAGGGGCAGCATAGAGCAGTACTTC. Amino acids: CASSLRGSIEQYF.

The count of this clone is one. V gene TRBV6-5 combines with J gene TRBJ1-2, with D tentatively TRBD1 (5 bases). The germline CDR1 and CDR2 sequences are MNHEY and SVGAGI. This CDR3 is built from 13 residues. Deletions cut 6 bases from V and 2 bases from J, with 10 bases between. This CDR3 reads CASRPDSNYGYTF. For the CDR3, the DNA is TGTGCCAGCAGACCAGACAGCAACTATGGCTACACCTTC.

CDR3 sequence (DNA): TGTGCCAGCTCGCCCAGGACCGTCGGCGGGAATCAGCCCCAGCATTTT. Translating it yields CASSPRTVGGNQPQHF. The chain is built from TRBV18 and TRBJ1-5; no clear D. With 6 bases removed from V and 4 bases from J, the gap between germline ends came to 19 bases. The germline V gene encodes CDR1 KGHSH and CDR2 LQKENI. The CDR3 contains 16 residues.

The DNA for the CDR3 is TGTGCCAGCTCATCTCGGCCAACTAATGAAAAACTGTTTTTT. Its translation is CASSSRPTNEKLFF. This chain links TRBV18 with TRBJ1-4; D unclear. The V end lost 5 bases, the J end lost 0 bases, and 7 bases lay between the germline ends. The germline V gene encodes CDR1 KGHSH and CDR2 LQKENI. This CDR3 comprises 14 residues.

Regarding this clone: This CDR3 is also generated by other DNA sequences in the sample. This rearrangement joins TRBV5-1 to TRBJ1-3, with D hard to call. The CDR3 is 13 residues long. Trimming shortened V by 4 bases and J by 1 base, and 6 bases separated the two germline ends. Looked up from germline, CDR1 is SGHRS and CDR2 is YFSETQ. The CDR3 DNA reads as TGCGCCAGCAGCGCACCATCTGGAAACACCATATATTTT. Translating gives CASSAPSGNTIYF.

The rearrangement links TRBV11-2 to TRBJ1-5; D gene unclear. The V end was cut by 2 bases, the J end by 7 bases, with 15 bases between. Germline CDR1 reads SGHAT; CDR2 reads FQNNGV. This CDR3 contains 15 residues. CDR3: CASSLSDTLGQPQHF. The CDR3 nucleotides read TGTGCCAGCAGCTTATCCGACACTCTCGGGCAGCCCCAGCATTTT.